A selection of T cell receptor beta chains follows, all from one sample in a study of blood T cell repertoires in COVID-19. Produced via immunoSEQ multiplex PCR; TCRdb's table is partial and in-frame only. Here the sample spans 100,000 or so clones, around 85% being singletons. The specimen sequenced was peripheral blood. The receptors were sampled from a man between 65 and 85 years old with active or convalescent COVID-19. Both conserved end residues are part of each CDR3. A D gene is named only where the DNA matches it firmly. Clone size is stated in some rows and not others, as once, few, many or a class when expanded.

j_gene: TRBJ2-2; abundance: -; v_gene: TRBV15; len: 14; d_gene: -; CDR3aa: CATKLGSNTGELFF; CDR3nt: TGTGCCACCAAATTGGGCAGCAACACCGGGGAGCTGTTTTTT
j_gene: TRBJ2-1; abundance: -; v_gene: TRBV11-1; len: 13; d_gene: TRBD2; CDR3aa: CASSLEAGAEQFF; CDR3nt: TGTGCCAGCAGCTTAGAAGCGGGAGCTGAGCAGTTCTTC
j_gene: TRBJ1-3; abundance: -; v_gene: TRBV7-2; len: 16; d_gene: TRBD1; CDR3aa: CASSLLQGSSGNTIYF; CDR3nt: TGTGCCAGCAGCCTCCTACAGGGGAGCTCTGGAAACACCATATATTTT
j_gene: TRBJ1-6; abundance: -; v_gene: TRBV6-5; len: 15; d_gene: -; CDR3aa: CASSYWFQTASPLHF; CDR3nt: TGTGCCAGCAGTTACTGGTTCCAAACAGCTTCACCCCTCCACTTT
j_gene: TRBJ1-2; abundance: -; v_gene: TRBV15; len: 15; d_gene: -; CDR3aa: CATSRGDSLPPGYTF; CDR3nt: TGTGCCACCAGCAGAGGGGACTCTCTTCCGCCGGGCTACACCTTC
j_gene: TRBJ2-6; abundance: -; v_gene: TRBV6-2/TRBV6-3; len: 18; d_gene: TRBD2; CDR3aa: CASSGLERGLSGANVLTF; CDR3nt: TGTGCCAGCAGCGGCTTGGAGCGGGGGCTATCTGGGGCCAACGTCCTGACTTTC
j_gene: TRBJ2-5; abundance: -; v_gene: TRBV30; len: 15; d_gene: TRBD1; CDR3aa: CAWSVDRRHAETQYF; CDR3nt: TGTGCCTGGAGTGTGGACAGGCGCCACGCAGAGACCCAGTACTTC
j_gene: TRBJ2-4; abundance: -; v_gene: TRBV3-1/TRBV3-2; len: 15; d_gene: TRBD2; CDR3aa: CASSLRGGDKNIQYF; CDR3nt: TGTGCCAGCAGCCTCCGGGGGGGCGACAAAAACATTCAGTACTTC
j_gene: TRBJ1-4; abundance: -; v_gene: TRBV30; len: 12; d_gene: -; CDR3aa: CAWSIRGEKLFF; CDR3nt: TGTGCCTGGAGTATCAGGGGTGAAAAACTGTTTTTT
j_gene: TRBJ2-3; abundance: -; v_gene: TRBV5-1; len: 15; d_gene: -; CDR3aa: CASSQGPAGTDTQYF; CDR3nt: TGCGCCAGCAGTCAGGGCCCTGCGGGCACAGATACGCAGTATTTT
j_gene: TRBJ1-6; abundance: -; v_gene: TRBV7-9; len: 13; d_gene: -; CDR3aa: CASRTGVLSPLHF; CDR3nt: TGTGCCAGCAGGACCGGAGTTCTTTCACCCCTCCACTTT
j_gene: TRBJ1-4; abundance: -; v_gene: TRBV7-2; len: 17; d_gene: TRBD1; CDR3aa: CASSSTDRGWRNEKLFF; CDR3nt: TGTGCCAGCAGCTCGACGGACAGGGGCTGGAGGAATGAAAAACTGTTTTTT
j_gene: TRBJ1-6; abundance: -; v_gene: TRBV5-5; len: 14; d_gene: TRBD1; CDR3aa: CASSRQGSGSPLHF; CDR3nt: TGTGCCAGCAGCCGACAGGGGAGCGGTTCACCCCTCCACTTT
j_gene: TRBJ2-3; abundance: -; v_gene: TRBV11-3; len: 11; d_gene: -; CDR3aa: CASSPAGTQYF; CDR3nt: TGTGCCAGCAGCCCGGCAGGTACGCAGTATTTT
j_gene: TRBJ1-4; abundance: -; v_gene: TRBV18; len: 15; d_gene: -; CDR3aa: CASSPPGGAREKLFF; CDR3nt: TGTGCCAGCTCACCACCAGGAGGGGCCCGTGAAAAACTGTTTTTT
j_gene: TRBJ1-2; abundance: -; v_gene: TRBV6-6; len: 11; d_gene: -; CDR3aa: CASRYSYGYTF; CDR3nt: TGTGCCAGCAGGTATAGCTATGGCTACACCTTC
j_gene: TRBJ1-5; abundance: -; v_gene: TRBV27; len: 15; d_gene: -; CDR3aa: CASSFRPHSNQPQHF; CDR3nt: TGTGCCAGCAGTTTCCGCCCACATAGCAATCAGCCCCAGCATTTT
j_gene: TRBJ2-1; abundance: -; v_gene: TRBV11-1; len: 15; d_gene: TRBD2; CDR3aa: CASSSSGGSDNEQFF; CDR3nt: TGTGCCAGCAGCTCGAGCGGGGGCAGTGACAATGAGCAGTTCTTC
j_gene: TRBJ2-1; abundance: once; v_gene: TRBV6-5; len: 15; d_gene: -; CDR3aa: CASTYVQGAGGKQFF; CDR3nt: TGTGCCAGCACCTATGTACAGGGGGCGGGGGGTAAGCAGTTCTTC
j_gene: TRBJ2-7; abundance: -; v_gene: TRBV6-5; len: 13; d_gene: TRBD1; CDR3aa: CASSYLTGGEQYF; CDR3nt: TGTGCCAGCAGTTACTTGACAGGGGGCGAGCAGTACTTC
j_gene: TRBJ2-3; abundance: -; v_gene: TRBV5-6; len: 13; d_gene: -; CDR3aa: CASSETGTDTQYF; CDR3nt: TGTGCCAGCAGCGAAACGGGCACAGATACGCAGTATTTT
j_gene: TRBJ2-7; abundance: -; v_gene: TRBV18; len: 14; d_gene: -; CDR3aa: CASSPLGLGGEQYF; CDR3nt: TGTGCCAGCTCACCATTGGGACTCGGGGGCGAGCAGTACTTC
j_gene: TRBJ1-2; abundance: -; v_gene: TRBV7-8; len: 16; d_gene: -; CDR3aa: CASSLAAAGLNYGYTF; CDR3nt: TGTGCCAGCAGCTTAGCAGCGGCGGGCCTCAACTATGGCTACACCTTC
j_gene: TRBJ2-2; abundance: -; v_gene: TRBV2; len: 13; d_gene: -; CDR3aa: CASSVLQAGELFF; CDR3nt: TGTGCCAGCAGTGTCTTACAGGCCGGGGAGCTGTTTTTT
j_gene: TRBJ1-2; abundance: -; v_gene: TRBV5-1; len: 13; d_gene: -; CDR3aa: CASSFEGRAGYTF; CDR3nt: TGCGCCAGCAGCTTTGAGGGGAGGGCTGGCTACACCTTC